The 4 T cell receptor beta chains in this list originate from one sample, sequenced in a study of shared T cell receptors in the human thymus (dated by TCRdb to about 2021). Library preparation employed the immunoSEQ multiplex PCR assay. The source is immuneACCESS, and TCRdb retained only in-frame sequences with V and J called. Part of the clones is not carried over; for the studies checked, unresolved V genes explain less than half of this, and the remainder is unexplained. The sample data list 550,000 to 800,000 clones, and approximately 85% of these were observed just once. The ten biggest clones cover 0.008% to 0.011% of the sample. The data also belong to a second study, concerning human thymus T cells.

The sequencing sample was made of thymocytes. The receptors come from a girl under three years old with a congenital heart defect. Donor details come from another sample of the same person, matched by shared clones.

J is TRBJ2-5 and V is TRBV7-2, with a possible D match to TRBD2 (6 bases). CDR1 is SGHTA, CDR2 FQGNSA, per germline. Trimming removed 1 base from V and 5 bases from J, with 11 bases in between. The CDR3 has 14 residues. In DNA, the CDR3 is TGTGCCAGCAGCTTAGTTGGCGGGGAGGAGACCCAGTACTTC. It codes for CASSLVGGEETQYF.

The rearrangement links TRBV4-3 to TRBJ2-1; 10 nucleotides match TRBD2. The junction had 6 bases not matched to a gene; V was cut back by 0 bases and J by 7 bases. CDR3 length: 16 amino acids. Germline CDR1 and CDR2: LGHNA and YSLEER. The CDR3 spells CASSQDISGGANEQFF. In DNA, the CDR3 is TGCGCCAGCAGCCAAGACATAAGCGGGGGGGCGAATGAGCAGTTCTTC.

This chain joins TRBV6-1 and TRBJ2-7; 8 bases map to TRBD1. This CDR3 has 15 residues. Germline CDR1 reads MNHNS; CDR2 reads SASEGT. After removal of 8 bases from V and 7 bases from J, the junction contained 16 bases not matched to a gene. CDR3 DNA sequence: TGTGCCAGCCAGCCCCAGGACAGGGCAGATGGGGAGCAGTACTTC. Translated: CASQPQDRADGEQYF.

The V and J genes are TRBV2 and TRBJ2-4; 9 bases map to TRBD1. Trimming cost V 1 base and J 5 bases; bases outside gene matches: 15. The CDR3 runs to 19 residues. Germline V CDR1 and CDR2: SNHLY, FYNNEI. The CDR3: CASSEGLLGQGFSENIQYF. CDR3 bases: TGTGCCAGCAGTGAAGGACTTTTGGGACAGGGCTTTTCGGAAAACATTCAGTACTTC.